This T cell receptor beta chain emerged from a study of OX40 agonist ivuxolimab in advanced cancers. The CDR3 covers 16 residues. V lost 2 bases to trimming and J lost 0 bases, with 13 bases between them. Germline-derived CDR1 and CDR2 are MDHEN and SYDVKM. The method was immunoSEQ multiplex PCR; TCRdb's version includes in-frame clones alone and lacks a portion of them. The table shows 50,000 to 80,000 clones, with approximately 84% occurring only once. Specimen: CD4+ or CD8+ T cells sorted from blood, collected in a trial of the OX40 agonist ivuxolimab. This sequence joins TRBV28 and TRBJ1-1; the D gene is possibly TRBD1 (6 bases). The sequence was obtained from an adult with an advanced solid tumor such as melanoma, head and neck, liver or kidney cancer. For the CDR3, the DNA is TGTGCCAGCAGTTTAGACGGGGGGGGCCTGAACACTGAAGCTTTCTTT. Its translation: CASSLDGGGLNTEAFF.